This passage covers 28 T cell receptor beta chains from one sample sequenced in a study of cytomegalovirus exposure and HLA in healthy donors. Vbeta (60) and Jbeta (13) primers were used in the PCR. TCRdb keeps only in-frame clones here, not all; method: immunoSEQ multiplex PCR. This table has about 59,000 clones, under 90% appearing once. Sample: PBMCs. Every receptor here comes from a woman aged 40-49 years in good health and CMV-seronegative.

The V and J genes are TRBV2 and TRBJ1-3; D unclear. The length of the CDR3 is 17 residues. Germline-derived CDR1 and CDR2 are SNHLY and FYNNEI. Trimming left V 0 bases short and J 0 bases short, with 12 bases between. CDR3 DNA: TGTGCCAGCAGTGAAGCAATTACACGAGGCTCTGGAAACACCATATATTTT. Amino acids: CASSEAITRGSGNTIYF.

V gene TRBV15 combines with J gene TRBJ2-7, with a tentative D call TRBD1 (5 bases). Per the germline V gene, CDR1 is LNHNV and CDR2 is YYDKDF (reference sequence). The CDR3 contains 13 residues. Trimming pared 3 bases from V and 3 bases from J, leaving 9 bases between. The CDR3 nucleotides read TGTGCCACCAGCAGTGACAGATACTACGAGCAGTACTTC. This sequence encodes CATSSDRYYEQYF.

The chain is built from TRBV27 and TRBJ1-1; D is uncertain. Germline lookup yields CDR1 MNHEY and CDR2 SMNVEV (reference sequence). The CDR3 extends over 14 amino acids. V lost 3 bases to trimming and J lost 0 bases, with 8 bases between them. Here the CDR3 DNA reads TGTGCCAGCAGTTTGGCCCAGTTGAACACTGAAGCTTTCTTT. Protein: CASSLAQLNTEAFF.

V gene TRBV19 combines with J gene TRBJ1-4; D is perhaps TRBD1 (5 bases). Trimming stripped 3 bases from V and 3 bases from J, with 8 bases between. The CDR3 runs to 14 residues. CDR1 is LNHDA, CDR2 SQIVND, per germline (reference sequence). CDR3 in amino acids: CASSMGPPNEKLFF. The CDR3, as DNA: TGTGCCAGTAGTATGGGGCCGCCTAATGAAAAACTGTTTTTT.

J is TRBJ1-1 and V is TRBV28, with 7 bases lining up with TRBD1. V shed 2 bases and J 5 bases; nucleotides not matched to a gene: 8. The CDR3 has 15 amino acids. CDR1 and CDR2 from the germline V gene are MDHEN and SYDVKM. CDR3 bases: TGTGCCAGCAGTTTAGGATCGACAGGGAGGACTGAAGCTTTCTTT. Amino acid sequence: CASSLGSTGRTEAFF.

The chain employs TRBV27 and TRBJ1-1; 10 nucleotides line up with TRBD1. CDR3 size: 14 residues. J was trimmed by 12 bases and V by 6 bases; bases with no gene match: 13. CDR1 is MNHEY, CDR2 SMNVEV, per germline (reference sequence). CDR3 protein: CASSYLPGTGATFF. CDR3 DNA: TGTGCCAGCAGCTACCTCCCCGGGACAGGGGCAACTTTCTTT.

This clone was seen more than once but under ten times. This chain uses TRBV7-2 with TRBJ1-1, with 10 bases fitting TRBD1. V was pared by 3 bases and J by 5 bases, with 6 bases of the junction left unmatched. The CDR3 covers 15 residues. Germline V gives CDR1 SGHTA, CDR2 FQGNSA. CDR3 sequence (DNA): TGTGCCAGCAGCTTCCTGGGACAGGGGAGGACTGAAGCTTTCTTT. It yields the protein CASSFLGQGRTEAFF.

This chain links TRBV5-6 with TRBJ1-1, with D unresolved. Germline CDR1 and CDR2: SGHDT and YYEEEE. The CDR3 totals 15 residues. Trimming pared 3 bases from V and 0 bases from J, leaving 12 bases between. CDR3 loop: CASSSGVEMNTEAFF. CDR3 DNA sequence: TGTGCCAGCAGCTCTGGAGTCGAAATGAACACTGAAGCTTTCTTT.

This chain joins TRBV28 and TRBJ1-2; 7 bases are shared with TRBD1. The CDR3 length is 15 residues. CDR1 and CDR2 from the germline V gene are MDHEN and SYDVKM. The J segment lost 8 bases and the V segment lost 2 bases, leaving 11 bases of the junction unmatched. The CDR3 DNA reads as TGTGCCAGCAGTTTAAATTACAGGGGTGTTGGCGGCTACACCTTC. It codes for CASSLNYRGVGGYTF.

The chain is built from TRBV5-6 and TRBJ1-1; perhaps TRBD1 as D (5 bases). This CDR3 is built from 15 residues. V was trimmed by 6 bases and J by 1 base, leaving 16 bases between them. Germline CDR1 is SGHDT and CDR2 is YYEEEE. In nucleotides, the CDR3 is TGTGCCAGCAAACTACTAGGCGGGGCGAACACTGAAGCTTTCTTT. It encodes CASKLLGGANTEAFF.

This chain uses TRBV29-1 with TRBJ1-1; tentatively, D is TRBD1 (5 bases). Between the trimmed V and J ends, which lost 4 bases and 0 bases, there was a span of 12 bases. The CDR3 has 14 amino acids. Germline-derived CDR1 and CDR2 are SQVTM and ANQGSEA. This CDR3 is CSVARTTVNTEAFF. CDR3 bases: TGCAGCGTTGCGCGGACAACAGTGAACACTGAAGCTTTCTTT.

V is TRBV28 and J is TRBJ1-4; D might be TRBD1 (6 bases). V lost 7 bases to trimming and J lost 1 base, with 19 bases between them. Germline CDR1 reads MDHEN; CDR2 reads SYDVKM. This CDR3 spans 17 amino acids. CDR3: CASTLNGRGGTNEKLFF. In nucleotides, the CDR3 is TGTGCCAGCACCCTAAATGGGAGGGGGGGAACTAATGAAAAACTGTTTTTT. Full variable domain (missing parts from reference TRBV28 and TRBJ1-4): DVKVTQSSRYLVKRTGEKVFLECVQDMDHENMFWYRQDPGLGLRLIYFSYDVKMKEKGDIPEGYSVSREKKERFSLILESASTNQTSMYLCASTLNGRGGTNEKLFFGSGTQLSVL.

The chain carries TRBV19 and TRBJ2-7; the D is unclear. V was pared by 4 bases and J by 2 bases, with 9 bases between. The germline V gene has CDR1 LNHDA and CDR2 SQIVND (reference sequence). The CDR3 is 13 residues long. The CDR3 DNA sequence: TGTGCCAGTAGTAGACGGGTCGCCTACGAGCAGTACTTC. Translated, it gives CASSRRVAYEQYF.

The gene calls are TRBV19 and TRBJ1-5; D is ambiguous. The CDR3 consists of 12 residues. Germline CDR1 reads LNHDA; CDR2 reads SQIVND (reference sequence). With 1 base removed from V and 12 bases from J, the gap between germline ends came to 10 bases. The CDR3 loop reads CASSIVDGLQHF. For the CDR3, the DNA is TGTGCCAGTAGTATAGTTGATGGCCTCCAGCATTTT.

The chain has TRBV23-1 and TRBJ2-3; D is uncertain. TRBV23-1 is reported as an ORF; its role is uncertain. The CDR3 covers 13 residues. Trimming removed 0 bases at V and 5 bases at J, with 6 bases between. CDR3 loop: CASSQSLGDTQYF. In nucleotides, the CDR3 is TGCGCCAGCAGTCAATCCCTCGGAGATACGCAGTATTTT.

The chain is built from TRBV19 and TRBJ2-7, with 7 bases lining up with TRBD1. The germline CDR1 and CDR2 sequences are LNHDA and SQIVND (reference sequence). The CDR3 consists of 17 residues. V was pared by 6 bases and J by 4 bases, with 18 bases of the junction left unmatched. The CDR3 region has the DNA TGTGCCAGTAGACGATCCTCCCGGGACAGTCCTCTTTACGAGCAGTACTTC. This translates into CASRRSSRDSPLYEQYF. Full variable domain (missing parts from reference TRBV19 and TRBJ2-7): DGGITQSPKYLFRKEGQNVTLSCEQNLNHDAMYWYRQDPGQGLRLIYYSQIVNDFQKGDIAEGYSVSREKKESFPLTVTSAQKNPTAFYLCASRRSSRDSPLYEQYFGPGTRLTVT.

The V gene is TRBV9, the J gene TRBJ2-2; D is possibly TRBD1 (7 bases). Germline values: CDR1 SGDLS, CDR2 YYNGEE. The CDR3 runs to 15 residues. With 2 bases removed from V and 4 bases from J, the gap between germline ends came to 12 bases. Here the CDR3 reads CASSVGGGRTGELFF. Here the CDR3 DNA reads TGTGCCAGCAGCGTCGGAGGGGGCCGCACCGGGGAGCTGTTTTTT.

This rearrangement joins TRBV9 to TRBJ2-7; 9 bases agree with TRBD1. Germline-derived CDR1 and CDR2 are SGDLS and YYNGEE. V gave up 0 bases and J gave up 4 bases; unmatched junction bases: 5. CDR3 length: 15 residues. The CDR3 DNA reads as TGTGCCAGCAGCGTAGGGTGGACAGGGGCATACGAGCAGTACTTC. Amino acids: CASSVGWTGAYEQYF.

This clone was counted a few times. This sequence joins TRBV5-1 and TRBJ1-1; possible D gene TRBD1, 6 bases. V lost 2 bases, J lost 1 base, and 9 bases lay in between. The CDR3 runs 14 residues. Germline-derived CDR1 and CDR2 are SGHRS and YFSETQ. CDR3 bases: TGCGCCAGCAGCTTCCAGGGGACGAACACTGAAGCTTTCTTT. Translation gives CASSFQGTNTEAFF.

The genes are TRBV6-5 and TRBJ1-2, with a weak D call TRBD1 (6 bases). The germline V gene has CDR1 MNHEY and CDR2 SVGAGI. V gave up 6 bases and J gave up 4 bases, with 18 bases separating them. This CDR3 is built from 15 residues. The CDR3 reads CASRSRTALVYGYTF. CDR3 DNA: TGTGCCAGCAGATCCCGGACAGCACTAGTCTATGGCTACACCTTC.

V gene TRBV27 combines with J gene TRBJ1-2; unclear D gene. The CDR3 is made up of 12 amino acids. V lost 7 bases, J lost 3 bases, and 9 bases lay in between. The germline CDR1 and CDR2 sequences are MNHEY and SMNVEV (reference sequence). The CDR3, as DNA: TGTGCCAGCAAAAGGGAGGACTATGGCTACACCTTC. As protein: CASKREDYGYTF.

The rearrangement joins TRBV28 to TRBJ1-2; D perhaps matches TRBD1 (6 bases). This CDR3 contains 15 residues. The V end lost 5 bases, the J end lost 0 bases, and 13 bases lay between the germline ends. Looked up from germline, CDR1 is MDHEN and CDR2 is SYDVKM. The CDR3 loop is CASSPGGSTNYGYTF. CDR3 coding DNA: TGTGCCAGCAGTCCGGGGGGCAGCACTAACTATGGCTACACCTTC.

The chain uses TRBV4-1 and TRBJ2-1; TRBD2 agrees at 11 bases. The V gene end was trimmed by 4 bases and the J gene end by 5 bases; junction bases not matched to a gene: 7. The CDR3 covers 16 residues. Germline V lookup: CDR1 MGHRA, CDR2 YSYEKL. The CDR3 here is CASSPDPGLADNEQFF. The CDR3 coding sequence is TGCGCCAGCAGCCCCGACCCGGGACTAGCGGACAATGAGCAGTTCTTC.

Concerning this clone itself: Germline and junction disagree at one end, which may indicate a read error. The V gene is TRBV7-7, the J gene TRBJ2-1; TRBD2 matches 14 bases. Germline V gene lookup returns CDR1 SSHAT and CDR2 FNYEAQ (reference sequence). The CDR3 length is 17 residues. The CDR3 is CASSSRTSGRLPDEQFF. The CDR3 DNA sequence: TGTGCTAGCAGCTCCCGGACTAGCGGGAGGTTGCCGGATGAGCAGTTCTTC. Full variable domain (remainder filled in from reference TRBV7-7 and TRBJ2-1): GAGVSQSPRYKVTKRGQDVTLRCDPISSHATLYWYQQALGQGPEFLTYFNYEAQPDKSGLPSDRFSAERPEGSISTLTIQRTEQRDSAMYRCASSSRTSGRLPDEQFFGPGTRLTVL.

This chain links TRBV29-1 with TRBJ1-1; D not resolved. Germline CDR1 SQVTM, CDR2 ANQGSEA. The CDR3 is 11 amino acids. V shed 4 bases and J shed 0 bases, with 3 bases lying between them. The DNA for the CDR3 is TGCAGCGTTGCTTTGAACACTGAAGCTTTCTTT. The encoded protein is CSVALNTEAFF.

This chain uses TRBV10-3 with TRBJ1-4; maybe TRBD1 (6 bases). The CDR3 has 17 amino acids. The ends were cut back, 3 bases at V and 3 bases at J, with 17 bases in the middle. Germline V gene lookup returns CDR1 ENHRY and CDR2 SYGVKD. The CDR3: CAISDRPGQIPNEKLFF. CDR3 nucleotide sequence: TGTGCCATCAGTGACCGTCCCGGACAGATTCCTAATGAAAAACTGTTTTTT.

V gene TRBV7-3 combines with J gene TRBJ1-1; no clear D gene. Germline CDR1 and CDR2: SGHTA and FQGTGA. The CDR3 spans 13 residues. Trimming took 6 bases from V and 2 from J, leaving 10 bases between them. The CDR3 spells CASRLQFNTEAFF. The CDR3 region has the DNA TGTGCCAGCAGGTTACAGTTTAACACTGAAGCTTTCTTT. The full variable domain, in which reference TRBV7-3 and TRBJ1-1 provide the parts outside the CDR3, is GAGVSQTPSNKVTEKGKYVELRCDPISGHTALYWYRQSLGQGPEFLIYFQGTGAADDSGLPNDRFFAVRPEGSVSTLKIQRTERGDSAVYLCASRLQFNTEAFFGQGTRLTVV.

CDR3: CASSPGGSTGELFF. CDR3 in DNA: TGTGCCAGCAGCCCGGGGGGGTCCACCGGGGAGCTGTTTTTT. The chain recombines TRBV28 with TRBJ2-2, with 8 positions matching TRBD2. Germline V CDR1 and CDR2: MDHEN, SYDVKM. V trimming: 6 bases; J trimming: 4 bases; junction bases outside the gene matches: 4. This CDR3 has 14 residues.